The clone carrying this T cell receptor beta chain was seen only a few times. Produced via immunoSEQ multiplex PCR; TCRdb's table is partial and in-frame only. This sample carries more than 85,000 clones, around 72% of them seen once, and the ten largest clones take around 24%. This sample is part of a study of blood T cell repertoires in COVID-19. Germline-derived CDR1 and CDR2 are SQVTM and ANQGSEA. The CDR3 extends over 15 amino acids. V gave up 5 bases and J gave up 6 bases, with 20 bases separating them. Sequencing input: peripheral blood. This receptor was taken from a man between 65 and 85 years old with acute or convalescent COVID-19. This chain joins TRBV29-1 and TRBJ1-5; D is possibly TRBD1 (6 bases). The CDR3 loop is CSVSGMTGAGQPQHF. The CDR3 DNA reads TGCAGCGTTTCTGGGATGACAGGAGCCGGTCAGCCCCAGCATTTT. The full variable domain, with the rest looked up from reference TRBV29-1 and TRBJ1-5, is SAVISQKPSRDICQRGTSLTIQCQVDSQVTMMFWYRQQPGQSLTLIATANQGSEATYESGFVIDKFPISRPNLTFSTLTVSNMSPEDSSIYLCSVSGMTGAGQPQHFGDGTRLSIL.